These T cell receptor beta chains were read from a single sample in a study of CD8 T cells in ankylosing spondylitis. TCRdb re-called the 5' RACE reads with MiXCR, one entry per CDR3 protein. The data contain approximately 150,000 distinct CDR3 sequences, around a third of them singletons. Sample: synovial fluid, either unsorted or a sorted T cell fraction (not recorded which). The receptors here all came from a male donor with ankylosing spondylitis. CDR3s include the opening cysteine and the closing phenylalanine or tryptophan. D genes are given only for firm matches. For some rows the clone size is stated as once, few or many, or as a class when expanded; others skip it.

TRBJ2-1 TRBV2 - 15 - CASRVTGTMRTEQFF TGTGCCAGCAGAGTTACCGGGACAATGAGGACTGAGCAGTTCTTC
TRBJ2-2 TRBV4-3 few 15 TRBD2 CASSTAGGGTGELFF TGCGCCAGCAGCACAGCGGGAGGGGGCACCGGGGAGCTGTTTTTT
TRBJ2-6 TRBV28 - 15 - CASSLVGPGANVLTF TGTGCCAGCAGTTTAGTGGGGCCTGGGGCCAACGTCCTGACTTTC
TRBJ2-5 TRBV7-2 many 16 TRBD2 CASSFSGSFLKETQYF TGTGCCAGCAGCTTTAGCGGGAGCTTTCTCAAAGAGACCCAGTACTTC
TRBJ2-3 TRBV20-1 - 14 TRBD1 CSAKALDRADTQYF TGCAGTGCTAAGGCGCTGGACAGGGCAGATACGCAGTATTTT
TRBJ2-1 TRBV24-1 - 15 TRBD1 CATSDPGQGVNEQFF TGTGCCACCAGTGATCCGGGACAGGGGGTCAATGAGCAGTTCTTC
TRBJ1-2 TRBV29-1 - 12 - CSVGRWGDGYTF TGCAGCGTTGGCCGGTGGGGTGATGGCTACACCTTC
TRBJ1-3 TRBV20-1 - 15 - CSASNRESSGNTIYF TGCAGTGCTTCCAACAGGGAAAGCTCTGGAAACACCATATATTTT
TRBJ2-7 TRBV5-5 few 14 TRBD1 CASSQGEGFYEQYF TGTGCCAGCAGCCAGGGGGAAGGCTTCTACGAGCAGTACTTC
TRBJ2-7 TRBV10-1 - 15 TRBD2 CASSPLAGVPYEQYF TGCGCCAGCTCTCCACTAGCGGGGGTTCCCTACGAGCAGTACTTC
TRBJ1-4 TRBV4-1 - 16 - CASSQGTVTTNEKLFF TGCGCCAGCAGCCAAGGGACAGTGACAACTAATGAAAAACTGTTTTTT
TRBJ1-2 TRBV29-1 many 11 - CSAVKKVGYTF TGCAGCGCTGTCAAAAAGGTCGGCTACACCTTC
TRBJ2-1 TRBV20-1 few 13 - CSARGGIYNEQFF TGCAGTGCTAGAGGGGGAATTTACAATGAGCAGTTCTTC
TRBJ2-3 TRBV29-1 - 15 - CSVQPATGSTDTQYF TGCAGCGTTCAACCCGCCACGGGGAGCACAGATACGCAGTATTTT
TRBJ1-1 TRBV6-2/TRBV6-3 few 15 TRBD1 CASREDRGRNTEAFF TGTGCCAGCAGAGAGGACAGGGGGAGGAACACTGAAGCTTTCTTT
TRBJ2-3 TRBV24-1 once 15 - CATSVGPTGKGTQYF TGTGCCACCAGTGTGGGACCAACAGGGAAGGGTACGCAGTATTTT
TRBJ1-5 TRBV7-8 few 14 - CASKSGYSNQPQHF TGTGCCAGCAAGTCGGGATATAGCAATCAGCCCCAGCATTTT
TRBJ2-7 TRBV7-9 - 14 TRBD1 CASSLSTGGDEQYF TGTGCCAGCAGCCTTAGTACAGGGGGCGACGAGCAGTACTTC
TRBJ1-5 TRBV27 - 12 - CASSFSQGPQHF TGTGCCAGCAGTTTCTCACAGGGTCCCCAGCATTTT
TRBJ2-7 TRBV6-2/TRBV6-3 - 13 - CASSSRVLYEQYF TGTGCCAGCAGTTCCCGAGTGCTCTACGAGCAGTACTTC
TRBJ2-1 TRBV6-1 few 13 - CASSLGGYDEQFF TGTGCCAGCAGCCTAGGGGGGTACGATGAGCAGTTCTTC
TRBJ1-5 TRBV6-1 - 14 - CASRLQGINQPQHF TGTGCCAGCAGGCTACAGGGAATTAATCAGCCCCAGCATTTT
TRBJ2-1 TRBV7-7 many 13 - CASSQVRESEQFF TGTGCCAGCAGCCAAGTCCGGGAGTCTGAGCAGTTCTTC
TRBJ2-3 TRBV3-1 many 16 - CASSHHGTPRADTQYF TGTGCCAGCAGCCACCACGGGACCCCCCGAGCAGATACGCAGTATTTT
TRBJ2-1 TRBV20-1 few 15 TRBD1 CSAPDRDRGVNEQFF TGCAGTGCCCCCGATCGGGACAGGGGCGTCAATGAGCAGTTCTTC
TRBJ2-2 TRBV12-3/TRBV12-4 - 16 TRBD2 CASSLAAWTSEEELFF TGTGCCAGCAGTTTAGCGGCTTGGACTAGCGAAGAGGAGCTGTTTTTT
TRBJ1-1 TRBV2 - 14 - CARSSRGQSTEAFF TGTGCCAGGAGTTCCCGGGGACAATCCACTGAAGCTTTCTTT
TRBJ1-2 TRBV28 few 15 - CASSFGARTWGGYTF TGTGCCAGCAGTTTCGGGGCGCGGACCTGGGGTGGCTACACCTTC
TRBJ1-1 TRBV5-1 - 12 - CASSLLGGTAFF TGCGCCAGCAGCTTGCTTGGGGGGACCGCTTTCTTT
TRBJ1-4 TRBV7-2 few 13 - CASSLGGGEKLFF TGTGCCAGCAGCTTGGGCGGCGGGGAAAAACTGTTTTTT
TRBJ2-7 TRBV5-1 - 13 - CASSPRQSYEQYF TGCGCCAGCAGCCCCAGACAGTCCTACGAGCAGTACTTC
TRBJ2-3 TRBV4-2 - 18 - CASSQERGQLGGTDTQYF TGTGCCAGCAGCCAAGAACGGGGCCAACTGGGGGGCACAGATACGCAGTATTTT
TRBJ2-7 TRBV3-2 medium-sized 17 - CASSHHPTGFLTYEQYF TGTGCCAGCAGCCATCACCCGACAGGGTTCCTTACTTACGAGCAGTACTTC
TRBJ2-1 TRBV5-1 - 14 TRBD1 CASSLPGQGVEQFF TGCGCCAGCAGCCTCCCGGGACAGGGGGTTGAGCAGTTCTTC
TRBJ2-1 TRBV20-1 many 17 - CSATGLSWERFYNEQFF TGCAGTGCTACCGGCCTAAGCTGGGAGCGTTTCTACAATGAGCAGTTCTTC
TRBJ1-2 TRBV4-2 many 14 - CASSLSGTDHGYTF TGTGCCAGCAGCTTATCCGGGACGGACCATGGCTACACCTTC
TRBJ1-5 TRBV7-6 many 14 - CASSLDSSNQPQHF TGTGCCAGCAGTTTGGACAGTAGCAATCAGCCCCAGCATTTT
TRBJ2-1 TRBV20-1 - 15 - CSATLGTQSYNEQFF TGCAGTGCCACCCTCGGGACTCAGTCCTACAATGAGCAGTTCTTC
TRBJ1-5 TRBV5-6 - 14 - CASSLSWAGQPQHF TGTGCCAGCAGCTTGAGTTGGGCCGGCCAGCCCCAGCATTTT
TRBJ2-7 TRBV21-1 - 13 - CASKGGGQYEQYF TGTGCCAGCAAGGGGGGGGGCCAGTACGAGCAGTACTTC
TRBJ2-2 TRBV7-3 many 19 - CASSLKSYLGGANTGELFF TGTGCCAGCAGCTTAAAGTCGTATTTAGGCGGGGCGAACACCGGGGAGCTGTTTTTT
TRBJ2-2 TRBV2 - 15 TRBD2 CASTLGGGATGELFF TGTGCCAGCACCCTTGGCGGGGGGGCCACCGGGGAGCTGTTTTTT
TRBJ2-7 TRBV28 - 16 - CASTTSRAGSSYEQYF TGTGCCAGCACCACCAGTAGGGCGGGGAGCTCCTACGAGCAGTACTTC
TRBJ1-5 TRBV6-2/TRBV6-3 few 13 TRBD1 CASGGQGNQPQHF TGTGCCAGCGGAGGACAGGGTAATCAGCCCCAGCATTTT
TRBJ2-7 TRBV20-1 few 15 - CSARKPSWGAGEQYF TGCAGTGCTAGAAAGCCCAGCTGGGGGGCTGGGGAGCAGTACTTC